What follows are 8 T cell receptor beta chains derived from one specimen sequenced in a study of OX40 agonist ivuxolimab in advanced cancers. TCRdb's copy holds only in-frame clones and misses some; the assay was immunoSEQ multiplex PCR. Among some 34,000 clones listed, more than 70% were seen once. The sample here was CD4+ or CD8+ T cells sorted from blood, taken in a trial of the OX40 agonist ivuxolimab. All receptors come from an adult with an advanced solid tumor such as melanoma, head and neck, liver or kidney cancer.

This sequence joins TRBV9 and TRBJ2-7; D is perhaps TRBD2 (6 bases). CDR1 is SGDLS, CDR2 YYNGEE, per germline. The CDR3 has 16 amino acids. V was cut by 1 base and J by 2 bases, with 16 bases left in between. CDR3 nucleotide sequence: TGTGCCAGCAGCGTAAGCAGGGAGGAGAGCACCTACGAGCAGTACTTC. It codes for CASSVSREESTYEQYF.

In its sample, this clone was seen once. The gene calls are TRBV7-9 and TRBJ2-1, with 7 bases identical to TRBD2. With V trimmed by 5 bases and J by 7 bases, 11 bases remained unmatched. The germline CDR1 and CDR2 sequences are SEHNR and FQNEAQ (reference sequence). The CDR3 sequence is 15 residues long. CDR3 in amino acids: CASSPSLANSNEQFF. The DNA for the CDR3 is TGTGCCAGCAGCCCATCACTAGCGAACTCGAATGAGCAGTTCTTC.

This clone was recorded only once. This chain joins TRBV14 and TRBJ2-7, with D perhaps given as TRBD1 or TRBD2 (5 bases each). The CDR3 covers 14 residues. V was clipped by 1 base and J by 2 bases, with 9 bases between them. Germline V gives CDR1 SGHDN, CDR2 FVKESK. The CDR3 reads CASSQGVGPYEQYF. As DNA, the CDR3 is TGTGCCAGCAGCCAAGGTGTGGGACCCTACGAGCAGTACTTC.

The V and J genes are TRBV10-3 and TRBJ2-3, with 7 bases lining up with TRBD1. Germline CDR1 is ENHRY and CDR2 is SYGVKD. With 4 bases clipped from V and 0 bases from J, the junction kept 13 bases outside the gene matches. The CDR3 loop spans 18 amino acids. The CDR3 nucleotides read TGTGCCATCAGTGCCAATCCCGGGACAGCACCGAGCACAGATACGCAGTATTTT. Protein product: CAISANPGTAPSTDTQYF.

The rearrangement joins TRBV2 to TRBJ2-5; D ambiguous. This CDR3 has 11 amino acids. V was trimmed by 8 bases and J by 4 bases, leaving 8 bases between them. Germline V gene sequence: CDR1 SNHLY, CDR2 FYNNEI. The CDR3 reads CASFQRETQYF. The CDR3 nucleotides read TGTGCCAGCTTCCAGCGAGAGACCCAGTACTTC.

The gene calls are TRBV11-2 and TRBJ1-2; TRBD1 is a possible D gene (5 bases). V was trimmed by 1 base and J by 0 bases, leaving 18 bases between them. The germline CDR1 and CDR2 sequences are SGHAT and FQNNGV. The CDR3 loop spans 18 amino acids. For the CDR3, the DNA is TGTGCCAGCAGCTTAGGTTTCGGACAAAGAGACCCTAACTATGGCTACACCTTC. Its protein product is CASSLGFGQRDPNYGYTF.

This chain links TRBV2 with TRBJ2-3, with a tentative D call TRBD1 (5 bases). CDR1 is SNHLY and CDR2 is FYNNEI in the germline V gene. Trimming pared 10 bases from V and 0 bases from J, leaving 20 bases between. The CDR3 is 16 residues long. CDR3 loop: CATSMNVQGSTDTQYF. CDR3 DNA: TGTGCCACCAGCATGAATGTTCAGGGTAGCACAGATACGCAGTATTTT.

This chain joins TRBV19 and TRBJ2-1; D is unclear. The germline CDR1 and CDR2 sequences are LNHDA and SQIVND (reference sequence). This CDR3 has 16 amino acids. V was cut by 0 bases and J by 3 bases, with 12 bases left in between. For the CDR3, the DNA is TGTGCCAGTAGTATAGATCCGCCTGGATACTACAATGAGCAGTTCTTC. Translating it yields CASSIDPPGYYNEQFF.